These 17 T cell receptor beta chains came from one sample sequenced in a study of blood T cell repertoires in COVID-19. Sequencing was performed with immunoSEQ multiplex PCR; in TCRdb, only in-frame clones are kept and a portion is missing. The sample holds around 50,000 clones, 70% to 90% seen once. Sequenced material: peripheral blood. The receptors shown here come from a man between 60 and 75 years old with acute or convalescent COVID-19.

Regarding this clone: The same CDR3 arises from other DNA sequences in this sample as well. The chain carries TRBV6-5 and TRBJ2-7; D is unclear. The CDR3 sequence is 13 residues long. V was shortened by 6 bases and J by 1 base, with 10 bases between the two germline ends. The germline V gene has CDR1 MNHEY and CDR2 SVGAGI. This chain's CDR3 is CASRRSGSYEQYF. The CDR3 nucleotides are TGTGCCAGCAGACGCTCCGGGTCCTACGAGCAGTACTTC.

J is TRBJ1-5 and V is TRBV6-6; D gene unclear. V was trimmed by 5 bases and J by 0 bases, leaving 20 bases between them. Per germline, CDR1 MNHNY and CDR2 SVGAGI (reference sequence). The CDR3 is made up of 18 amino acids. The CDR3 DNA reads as TGTGCCAGCAGTCCCGAAAGAGGGTTCTTAGGTAGCAATCAGCCCCAGCATTTT. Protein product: CASSPERGFLGSNQPQHF.

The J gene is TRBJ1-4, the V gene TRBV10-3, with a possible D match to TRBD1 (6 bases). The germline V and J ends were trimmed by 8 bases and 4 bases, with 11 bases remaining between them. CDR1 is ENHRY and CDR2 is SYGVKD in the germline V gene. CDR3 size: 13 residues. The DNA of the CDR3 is TGTGCCATCTCGGCAGGGGATAATGAAAAACTGTTTTTT. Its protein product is CAISAGDNEKLFF.

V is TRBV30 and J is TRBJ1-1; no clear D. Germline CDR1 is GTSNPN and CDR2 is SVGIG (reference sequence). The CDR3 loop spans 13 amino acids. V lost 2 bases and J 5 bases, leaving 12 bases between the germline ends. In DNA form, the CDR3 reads TGTGCCTGGAGTAGTAGGGAGGGAACTGAAGCTTTCTTT. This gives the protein CAWSSREGTEAFF. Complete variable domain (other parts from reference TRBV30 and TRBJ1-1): SQTIHQWPATLVQPVGSPLSLECTVEGTSNPNLYWYRQAAGRGLQLLFYSVGIGQISSEVPQNLSASRPQDRQFILSSKKLLLSDSGFYLCAWSSREGTEAFFGQGTRLTVV.

The CDR3, as DNA: TGTGCCAGCAGCAGGACAGGGGTTTCGTCCGCTGAAGCTTTCTTT. As protein: CASSRTGVSSAEAFF. The chain couples TRBV28 to TRBJ1-1, with 9 nucleotides matching TRBD1. The CDR3 is 15 amino acids. Per the germline V gene, CDR1 is MDHEN and CDR2 is SYDVKM. V trimming: 6 bases; J trimming: 6 bases; junction bases outside the gene matches: 11.

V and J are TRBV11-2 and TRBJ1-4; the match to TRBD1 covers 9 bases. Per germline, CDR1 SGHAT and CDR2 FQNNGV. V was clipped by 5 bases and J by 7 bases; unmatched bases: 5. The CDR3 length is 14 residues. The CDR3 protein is CASSTGTGFEKLFF. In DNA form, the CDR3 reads TGTGCCAGCAGCACCGGGACAGGGTTTGAAAAACTGTTTTTT.

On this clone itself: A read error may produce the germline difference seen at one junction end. The CDR3 coding sequence is TGTGGCAGCAGCGTAGATAGCGGGGCTGACAATGAGCAGTTCTTC. Encoded protein: CGSSVDSGADNEQFF. The V call is TRBV9, the J call TRBJ2-1, with 8 nucleotides matching TRBD2. The CDR3 totals 15 residues. Germline V gene data show CDR1 as SGDLS and CDR2 as YYNGEE.

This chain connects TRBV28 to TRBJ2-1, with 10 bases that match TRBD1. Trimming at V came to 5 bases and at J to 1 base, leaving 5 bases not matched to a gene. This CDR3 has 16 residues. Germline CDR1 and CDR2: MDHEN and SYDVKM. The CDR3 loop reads CASSPRTGGSYNEQFF. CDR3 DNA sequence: TGTGCCAGCAGTCCCCGGACAGGGGGGTCCTACAATGAGCAGTTCTTC.

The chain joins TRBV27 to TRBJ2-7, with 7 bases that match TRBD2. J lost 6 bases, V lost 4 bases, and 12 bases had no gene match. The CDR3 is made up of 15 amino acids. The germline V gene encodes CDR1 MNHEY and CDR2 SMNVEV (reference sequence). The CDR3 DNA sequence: TGTGCCAGCAGTTCCCCAGGGAGGGGCGCCTCCGAGCAGTACTTC. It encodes CASSSPGRGASEQYF.

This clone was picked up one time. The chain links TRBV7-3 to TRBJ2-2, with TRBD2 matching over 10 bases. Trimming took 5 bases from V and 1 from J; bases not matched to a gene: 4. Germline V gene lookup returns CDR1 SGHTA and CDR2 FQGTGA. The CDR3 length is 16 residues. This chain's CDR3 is CASSQRTSGNTGELFF. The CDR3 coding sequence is TGTGCCAGCAGCCAGAGGACTAGCGGGAACACCGGGGAGCTGTTTTTT.

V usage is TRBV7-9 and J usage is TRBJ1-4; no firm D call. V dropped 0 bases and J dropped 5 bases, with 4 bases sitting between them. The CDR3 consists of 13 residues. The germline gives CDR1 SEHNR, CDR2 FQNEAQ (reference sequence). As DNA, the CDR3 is TGTGCCAGCAGCTTAGCCCTGAATGAAAAACTGTTTTTT. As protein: CASSLALNEKLFF.

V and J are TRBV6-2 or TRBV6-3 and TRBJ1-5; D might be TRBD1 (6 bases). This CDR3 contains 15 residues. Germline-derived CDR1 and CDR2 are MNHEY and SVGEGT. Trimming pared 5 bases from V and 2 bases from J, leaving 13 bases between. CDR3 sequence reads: CASSIQQGRNQPQHF. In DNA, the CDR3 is TGTGCCAGCAGTATTCAACAGGGACGCAATCAGCCCCAGCATTTT.

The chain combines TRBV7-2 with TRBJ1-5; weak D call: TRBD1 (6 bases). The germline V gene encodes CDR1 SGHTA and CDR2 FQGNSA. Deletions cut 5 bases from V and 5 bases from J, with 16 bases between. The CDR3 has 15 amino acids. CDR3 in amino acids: CASSASGTIDQPQHF. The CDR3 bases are TGTGCCAGCAGCGCCTCCGGGACAATCGATCAGCCCCAGCATTTT.

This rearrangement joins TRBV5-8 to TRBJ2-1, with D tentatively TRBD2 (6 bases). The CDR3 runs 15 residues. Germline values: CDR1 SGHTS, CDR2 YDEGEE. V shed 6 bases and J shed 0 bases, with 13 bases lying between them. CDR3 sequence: CASNNMGGSYNEQFF. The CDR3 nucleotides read TGTGCCAGCAACAACATGGGGGGCTCCTACAATGAGCAGTTCTTC.

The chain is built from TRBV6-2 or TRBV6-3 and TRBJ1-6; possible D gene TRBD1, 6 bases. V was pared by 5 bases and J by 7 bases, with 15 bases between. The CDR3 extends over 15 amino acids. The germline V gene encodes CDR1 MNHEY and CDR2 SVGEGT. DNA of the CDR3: TGTGCCAGCAGTACCCGGAAAGGGGGAAATTCACCCCTCCACTTT. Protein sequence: CASSTRKGGNSPLHF.

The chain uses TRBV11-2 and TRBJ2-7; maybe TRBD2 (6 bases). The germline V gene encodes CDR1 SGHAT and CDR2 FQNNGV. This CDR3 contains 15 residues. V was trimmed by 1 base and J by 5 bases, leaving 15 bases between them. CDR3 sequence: CASSLVGRGFDEQYF. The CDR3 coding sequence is TGTGCCAGCAGCTTAGTCGGCCGGGGGTTCGACGAGCAGTACTTC. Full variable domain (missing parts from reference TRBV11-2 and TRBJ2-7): EAGVAQSPRYKIIEKRQSVAFWCNPISGHATLYWYQQILGQGPKLLIQFQNNGVVDDSQLPKDRFSAERLKGVDSTLKIQPAKLEDSAVYLCASSLVGRGFDEQYFGPGTRLTVT.

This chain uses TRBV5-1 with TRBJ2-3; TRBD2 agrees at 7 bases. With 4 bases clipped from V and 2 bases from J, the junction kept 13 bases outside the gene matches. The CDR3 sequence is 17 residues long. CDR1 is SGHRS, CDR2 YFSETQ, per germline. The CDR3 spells CASSPKGLAANTDTQYF. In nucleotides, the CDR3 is TGCGCCAGCAGCCCGAAGGGGCTAGCGGCAAACACAGATACGCAGTATTTT.